What follows is one TCR beta chain and its context. Its antigen is currently unknown. This CDR3 has 15 residues. The V end lost 8 bases, the J end lost 0 bases, and 13 bases lay between the germline ends. Template material for amplifying TCR beta CDR3 regions consisted of RNA transcripts. TCR CDR3 regions were first amplified by RT-PCR with HTBI primers. TCRdb fed the multiplex PCR reads into MiXCR, producing one record per CDR3 protein. The sample yields around 690,000 distinct CDR3 sequences, roughly 20% seen once. The data were taken from a study of T cells in Graves' hyperthyroidism and ophthalmopathy. Overall study results and limits: Most expanded thyroid clonotypes above 0.001 recurred in blood. Separating ophthalmopathy from stable hyperthyroidism was achieved by a 13 V-J model.

Disease duration was under 3 months in the ophthalmopathy patients, who also had a Clinical Activity Score of at least 3 and a NOSPECS grade of at least 4. Clinicians diagnosed patients from clinical symptoms, serum thyroxine and TRAb, thyroid ultrasound and orbital computed tomography. This TCR was recovered from a man between 25 and 39 years old with Graves' ophthalmopathy. The rearrangement links TRBV12-3 or TRBV12-4 to TRBJ2-2, with D possibly TRBD1 on 6 matching bases. Sequenced: blood. This CDR3 reads CASAPRTANTGELFF. Written as DNA, the CDR3 is TGTGCCAGCGCCCCCCGGACAGCGAACACCGGGGAGCTGTTTTTT.